This T cell receptor beta chain comes out of a study of OX40 agonist ivuxolimab in advanced cancers. Note on this clone: Its antigen is not identified.

The protocol was immunoSEQ multiplex PCR, while the TCRdb copy is restricted to in-frame clones and leaves out a portion. The sample shows over 75,000 clones, around 91% of them seen only once. Study-wide results and caveats: Among T cells, CD8+ cells averaged more expanded clones than CD4+ cells.

The receptor comes from an adult with an advanced solid tumor such as melanoma, head and neck, liver or kidney cancer. Sequences were derived from CD4+ or CD8+ T cells sorted from blood, sampled in a trial of the OX40 agonist ivuxolimab.

The CDR3 sequence: CASSLLPGLAGEADTQYF. CDR3 nucleotides: TGTGCCAGCAGCTTATTACCGGGACTAGCGGGAGAGGCAGATACGCAGTATTTT. The chain is built from TRBV7-2 and TRBJ2-3, with 14 bases lining up with TRBD2. This CDR3 is built from 18 residues. With 2 bases clipped from V and 4 bases from J, the junction kept 8 bases outside the gene matches. Germline-derived CDR1 and CDR2 are SGHTA and FQGNSA.